The 13 T cell receptor beta chains presented below share a single source sample, sequenced in a study of T cells in Graves' hyperthyroidism and ophthalmopathy. Authors of the study amplified TCR beta CDR3 regions from RNA transcripts. Primed by the HTBI set, a first-round RT-PCR was run on the TCR CDR3. TCRdb recomputed calls from the multiplex PCR reads with MiXCR, one row per CDR3 protein. The sample has roughly 420,000 distinct CDR3 sequences, 15% to 18% seen once. Sample: blood. The receptors were gathered from a woman under 30 with Graves' hyperthyroidism.

This clonotype came up many times. V usage is TRBV7-9 and J usage is TRBJ2-5; D remains ambiguous. Germline-derived CDR1 and CDR2 are SEHNR and FQNEAQ (reference sequence). V was clipped by 2 bases and J by 3 bases, with 7 bases between them. CDR3 length: 13 residues. This CDR3 reads CASSLTLKETQYF. The CDR3 DNA sequence: TGTGCCAGCAGCTTAACATTAAAAGAGACCCAGTACTTC.

The CDR3 region is CSVHTGGETQYF. The DNA of the CDR3 is TGCAGCGTTCATACAGGGGGAGAGACCCAGTACTTC. The chain joins TRBV29-1 to TRBJ2-5, with 8 bases matching TRBD1. Trimming removed 5 bases from V and 4 bases from J; junction bases left unmatched: 3. This CDR3 has 12 amino acids. Per the germline V gene, CDR1 is SQVTM and CDR2 is ANQGSEA.

The chain uses TRBV7-3 and TRBJ2-3; D is possibly TRBD2 (5 bases). Germline-derived CDR1 and CDR2 are SGHTA and FQGTGA. V was pared by 1 base and J by 5 bases, with 13 bases between. The CDR3 is made up of 15 amino acids. CDR3 bases: TGTGCCAGCAGCTTAAGCGGGTCCTTTTTAGATACGCAGTATTTT. Protein: CASSLSGSFLDTQYF.

This clonotype has only a few counts. The rearrangement uses TRBV19 and TRBJ2-7, with 11 bases matching TRBD2. V shed 5 bases, J shed 3 bases, and the junction held 6 bases outside the gene matches. The CDR3 sequence is 15 residues long. Germline CDR1 reads LNHDA; CDR2 reads SQIVND (reference sequence). The DNA for the CDR3 is TGTGCCAGTAGTGGACTAGCGGGCCGAGTCTACGAGCAGTACTTC. Translating it yields CASSGLAGRVYEQYF.

This clonotype was picked up many times. The rearrangement uses TRBV2 and TRBJ1-5, with a possible D match to TRBD1 (6 bases). Germline assignment: CDR1 SNHLY and CDR2 FYNNEI. This CDR3 spans 17 amino acids. The V gene lost 6 bases and the J gene lost 2 bases, with 20 bases spanning the gap. CDR3 DNA sequence: TGTGCCAGCAGCCAGGGACACCCGGACGTCGGCAATCAGCCCCAGCATTTT. Residues: CASSQGHPDVGNQPQHF. The full variable domain, with the rest looked up from reference TRBV2 and TRBJ1-5, is EPEVTQTPSHQVTQMGQEVILRCVPISNHLYFYWYRQILGQKVEFLVSFYNNEISEKSEIFDDQFSVERPDGSNFTLKIRSTKLEDSAMYFCASSQGHPDVGNQPQHFGDGTRLSIL.

At least ten counts were recorded for this clonotype. The chain has TRBV20-1 and TRBJ2-7; D may be TRBD2 (7 bases). Trimming took 0 bases from V and 3 from J, leaving 15 bases between them. Germline CDR1 reads DFQATT; CDR2 reads SNEGSKA (reference sequence). This CDR3 comprises 15 residues. This CDR3 reads CSAREVGRGVYEQYF. The CDR3 bases are TGCAGTGCTAGAGAGGTTGGGAGGGGGGTCTACGAGCAGTACTTC.

This chain joins TRBV4-2 and TRBJ2-3; TRBD2 matches 7 bases. After removal of 0 bases from V and 9 bases from J, the junction contained 15 bases not matched to a gene. The CDR3 has 17 residues. The germline V gene has CDR1 LGHNA and CDR2 YNFKEQ. The CDR3 is CASSQEGLRGFMGTQYF. CDR3 bases: TGTGCCAGCAGCCAAGAGGGGCTGCGGGGGTTTATGGGCACGCAGTATTTT.

This clonotype was seen repeatedly, ten times or more. The chain joins TRBV20-1 to TRBJ2-7; TRBD2 aligns across 15 bases. J gave up 3 bases and V 0 bases, and 18 bases lay outside the gene matches. The CDR3 spans 21 residues. Germline V gene data show CDR1 as DFQATT and CDR2 as SNEGSKA (reference sequence). CDR3 protein: CSARDWGTSGGKSSPYYEQYF. The CDR3 DNA reads as TGCAGTGCTAGAGATTGGGGGACTAGCGGGGGGAAATCGTCCCCCTACTACGAGCAGTACTTC.

There are a few counts of this clonotype. This could be a read error, since a much larger clone is one nucleotide away. This chain uses TRBV3-1 with TRBJ1-1; possibly TRBD1 for D (6 bases). The CDR3 totals 14 residues. Germline CDR1 is LGHDT and CDR2 is YNNKEL (reference sequence). Trimming removed 5 bases from V and 8 bases from J, with 18 bases in between. CDR3 in amino acids: CASSSSARQAEAFF. Here the CDR3 DNA reads TGTGCCAGCAGCTCCTCAGCCAGACAGGCAGAAGCTTTCTTT.

There are a few counts of this clonotype. The rearrangement joins TRBV10-3 to TRBJ1-2; perhaps TRBD1 as D (5 bases). The CDR3 spans 14 residues. Germline lookup yields CDR1 ENHRY and CDR2 SYGVKD. Trimming took off 7 bases at V and 4 bases at J, with 16 bases between the two ends. Here the CDR3 DNA reads TGTGCCATCACTTTCGACCAGGGAGGCTATGGCTACACCTTC. It encodes CAITFDQGGYGYTF.

The chain combines TRBV7-8 with TRBJ2-1; 12 bases are a match to TRBD2. The CDR3 is 19 residues long. With V trimmed by 5 bases and J by 0 bases, 11 bases remained unmatched. From germline, CDR1 is SGHVS and CDR2 FQNEAQ. CDR3 DNA: TGTGCCAGCAGCCCTAAAACCCTAGCGGGGGGGCCCTCCTACAATGAGCAGTTCTTC. Encoded protein: CASSPKTLAGGPSYNEQFF. The variable domain in full, completed from reference TRBV7-8 and TRBJ2-1, reads GAGVSQSPRYKVAKRGQDVALRCDPISGHVSLFWYQQALGQGPEFLTYFQNEAQLDKSGLPSDRFFAERPEGSVSTLKIQRTQQEDSAVYLCASSPKTLAGGPSYNEQFFGPGTRLTVL.

Many counts were recorded for this clonotype. The chain uses TRBV12-3 or TRBV12-4 and TRBJ2-7; D remains ambiguous. V gave up 3 bases and J gave up 6 bases, with 18 bases separating them. This CDR3 has 15 residues. The CDR3 nucleotides read TGTGCCAGCAGTTTTGCAGCCAGGCGACTCGGCGAGCAGTACTTC. It yields the protein CASSFAARRLGEQYF.

This clonotype was counted at least ten times. The chain employs TRBV11-2 and TRBJ1-3, with D perhaps TRBD1 (5 bases). V lost 1 base, J lost 0 bases, and 13 bases lay in between. Looked up from germline, CDR1 is SGHAT and CDR2 is FQNNGV. The length of the CDR3 is 17 residues. This chain's CDR3 is CASSLVPGLNSGNTIYF. CDR3 DNA: TGTGCCAGCAGCTTAGTGCCAGGGCTCAACTCTGGAAACACCATATATTTT.